Below, one T cell receptor (beta chain) is given with its context. Its antigen is as yet unknown. This entry comes from a study of T cells after yellow fever vaccination. Study details: It was SMART-Seq v4 Ultra Low Input that prepared the fractions with low cell numbers.

TCRdb fed the 5' RACE reads into MiXCR, producing one record per CDR3 protein. The data contain around 600,000 distinct CDR3 sequences, roughly an eighth of them singletons. V lost 2 bases to trimming and J lost 7 bases, with 6 bases between them. CDR3 length: 11 amino acids. CDR1 and CDR2 from the germline V gene are GTSNPN and SVGIG (reference sequence). Findings and limits, study-wide: After the booster, around 95% of CD4 and 88% of CD8 primary-response clones were re-detected.

The source is a man aged 25-45 years who received the YFV17D yellow fever vaccine. The sample consisted of PBMCs, taken on the day of the yellow fever booster vaccination. The chain links TRBV30 to TRBJ2-1; D uncertain. The CDR3 DNA reads TGTGCCTGGAGTATGAGGAATGAGCAGTTCTTC. It codes for CAWSMRNEQFF.